The source of this T cell receptor (beta chain) is a study of blood T cell repertoires in COVID-19. About the research overall: Sites in the United States, Italy and Spain provided acute and convalescent COVID-19 samples.

Here immunoSEQ multiplex PCR was the method, and the copy in TCRdb shows in-frame clones only, minus some. The repertoire holds under 300,000 clones, with about 89% as singletons. Those enrolled, adults aged 18 to 89 years, came from some 25 US areas. This receptor was obtained from a man aged 40-55 years who had recovered from COVID-19. The sample consisted of PBMCs or T cells enriched from blood (not recorded which).

The CDR3 sequence: CASSVQVTGELFF. The CDR3, as DNA: TGTGCCAGCAGTGTACAGGTTACCGGGGAGCTGTTTTTT. The chain links TRBV27 to TRBJ2-2; the D gene is possibly TRBD1 (5 bases). This CDR3 contains 13 residues. In germline, CDR1 is MNHEY, CDR2 SMNVEV (reference sequence). The V end was cut by 5 bases, the J end by 5 bases, with 9 bases between.